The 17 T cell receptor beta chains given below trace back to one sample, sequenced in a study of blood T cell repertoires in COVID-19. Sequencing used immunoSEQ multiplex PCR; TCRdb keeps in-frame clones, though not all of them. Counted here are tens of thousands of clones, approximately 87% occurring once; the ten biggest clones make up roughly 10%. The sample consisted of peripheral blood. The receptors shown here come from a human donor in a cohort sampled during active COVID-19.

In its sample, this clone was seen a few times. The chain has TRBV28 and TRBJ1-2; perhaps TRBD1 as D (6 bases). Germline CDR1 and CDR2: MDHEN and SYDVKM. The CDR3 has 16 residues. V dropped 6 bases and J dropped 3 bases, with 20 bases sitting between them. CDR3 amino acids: CASSPMRGGKHYGYTF. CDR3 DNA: TGTGCCAGCAGCCCTATGAGGGGGGGGAAGCACTATGGCTACACCTTC.

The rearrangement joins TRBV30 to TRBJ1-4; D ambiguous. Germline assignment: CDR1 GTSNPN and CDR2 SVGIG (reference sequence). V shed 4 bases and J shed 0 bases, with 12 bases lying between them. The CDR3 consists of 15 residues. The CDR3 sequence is CAWKSAAATNEKLFF. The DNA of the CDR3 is TGTGCCTGGAAATCGGCGGCTGCAACTAATGAAAAACTGTTTTTT.

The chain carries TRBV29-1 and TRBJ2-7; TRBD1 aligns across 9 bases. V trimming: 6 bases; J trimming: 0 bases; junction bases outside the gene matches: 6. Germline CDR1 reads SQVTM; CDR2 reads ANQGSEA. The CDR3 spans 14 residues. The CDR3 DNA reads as TGCAGCGTCGGACAGGGGATGGGCTCCTACGAGCAGTACTTC. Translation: CSVGQGMGSYEQYF.

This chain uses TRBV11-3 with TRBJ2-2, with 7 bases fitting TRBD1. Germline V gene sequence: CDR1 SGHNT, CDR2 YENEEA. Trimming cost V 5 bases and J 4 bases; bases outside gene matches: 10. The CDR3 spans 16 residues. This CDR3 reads CASSQGQDGITGELFF. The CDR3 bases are TGTGCCAGCAGCCAAGGACAGGACGGGATCACCGGGGAGCTGTTTTTT. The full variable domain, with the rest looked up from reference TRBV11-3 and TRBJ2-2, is EAGVVQSPRYKIIEKKQPVAFWCNPISGHNTLYWYLQNLGQGPELLIRYENEEAVDDSQLPKDRFSAERLKGVDSTLKIQPAELGDSAVYLCASSQGQDGITGELFFGEGSRLTVL.

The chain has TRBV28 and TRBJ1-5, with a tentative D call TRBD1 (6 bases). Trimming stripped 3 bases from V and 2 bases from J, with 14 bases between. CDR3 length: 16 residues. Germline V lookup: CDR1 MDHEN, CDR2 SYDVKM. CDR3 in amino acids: CASSLWGGAGNQPQHF. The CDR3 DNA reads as TGTGCCAGCAGTTTGTGGGGGGGCGCGGGCAATCAGCCCCAGCATTTT.

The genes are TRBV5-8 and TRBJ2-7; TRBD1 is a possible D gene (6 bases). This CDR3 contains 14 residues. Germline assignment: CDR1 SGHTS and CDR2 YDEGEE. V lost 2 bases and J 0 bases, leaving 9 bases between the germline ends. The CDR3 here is CASSLDRSSYEQYF. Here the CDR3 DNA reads TGTGCCAGCAGCTTAGACAGGAGCTCCTACGAGCAGTACTTC. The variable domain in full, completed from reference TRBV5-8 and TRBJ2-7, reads EAGVTQSPTHLIKTRGQQATLRCSPISGHTSVYWYQQALGLGLQFLLWYDEGEERNRGNFPPRFSGRQFPNYSSELNVNALELEDSALYLCASSLDRSSYEQYFGPGTRLTVT.

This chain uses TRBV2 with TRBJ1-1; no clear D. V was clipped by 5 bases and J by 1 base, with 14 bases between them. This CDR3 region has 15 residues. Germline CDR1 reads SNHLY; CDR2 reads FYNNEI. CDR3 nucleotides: TGTGCCAGCAGTCCCTGGCAGGTTCAGAACACTGAAGCTTTCTTT. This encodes CASSPWQVQNTEAFF.

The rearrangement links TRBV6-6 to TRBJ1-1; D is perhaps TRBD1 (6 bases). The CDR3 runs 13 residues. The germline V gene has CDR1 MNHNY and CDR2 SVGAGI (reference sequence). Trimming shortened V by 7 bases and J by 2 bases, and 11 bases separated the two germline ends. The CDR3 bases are TGTGCCAGCACTTTCAGGGGAAACACTGAAGCTTTCTTT. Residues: CASTFRGNTEAFF.

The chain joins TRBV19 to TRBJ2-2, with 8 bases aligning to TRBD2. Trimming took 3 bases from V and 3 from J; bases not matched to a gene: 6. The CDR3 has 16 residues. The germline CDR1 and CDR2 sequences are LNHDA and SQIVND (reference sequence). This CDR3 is CASSIQGGGYTGELFF. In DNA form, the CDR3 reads TGTGCCAGTAGTATTCAGGGCGGGGGGTACACCGGGGAGCTGTTTTTT.

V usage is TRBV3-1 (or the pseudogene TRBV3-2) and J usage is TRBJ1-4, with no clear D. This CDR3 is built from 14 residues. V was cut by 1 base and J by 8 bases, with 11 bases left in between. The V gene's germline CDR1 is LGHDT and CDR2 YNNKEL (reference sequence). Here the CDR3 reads CASSQVGYGEKLFF. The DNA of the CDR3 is TGTGCCAGCAGCCAAGTTGGATACGGGGAAAAACTGTTTTTT.

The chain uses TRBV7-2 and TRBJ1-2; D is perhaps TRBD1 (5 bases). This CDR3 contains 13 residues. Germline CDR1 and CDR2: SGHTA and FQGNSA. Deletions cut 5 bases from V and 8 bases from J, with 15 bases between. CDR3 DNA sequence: TGTGCCAGCAGCCGGGACTTGGGGAGCGGCTACACCTTC. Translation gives CASSRDLGSGYTF. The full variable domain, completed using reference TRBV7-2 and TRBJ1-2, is GAGVSQSPSNKVTEKGKDVELRCDPISGHTALYWYRQSLGQGLEFLIYFQGNSAPDKSGLPSDRFSAERTGGSVSTLTIQRTQQEDSAVYLCASSRDLGSGYTFGSGTRLTVV.

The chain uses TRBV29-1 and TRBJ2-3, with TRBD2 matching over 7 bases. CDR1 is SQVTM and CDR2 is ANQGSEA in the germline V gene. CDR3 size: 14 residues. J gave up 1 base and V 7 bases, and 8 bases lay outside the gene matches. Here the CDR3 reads CSAALGGGTDTQYF. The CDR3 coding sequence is TGCAGCGCCGCTTTGGGAGGGGGCACAGATACGCAGTATTTT.

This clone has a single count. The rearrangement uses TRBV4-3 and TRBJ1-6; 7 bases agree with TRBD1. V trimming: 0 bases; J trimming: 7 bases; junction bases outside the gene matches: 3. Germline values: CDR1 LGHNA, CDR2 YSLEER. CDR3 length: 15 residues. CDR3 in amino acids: CASSQEQGSNSPLHF. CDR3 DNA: TGCGCCAGCAGCCAAGAACAGGGGTCAAATTCACCCCTCCACTTT.

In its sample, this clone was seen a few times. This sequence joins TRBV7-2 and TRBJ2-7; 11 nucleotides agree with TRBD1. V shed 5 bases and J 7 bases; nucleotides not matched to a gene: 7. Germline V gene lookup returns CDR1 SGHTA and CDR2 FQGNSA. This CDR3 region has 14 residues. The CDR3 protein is CASSTGTGGKEQYF. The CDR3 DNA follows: TGTGCCAGCAGCACCGGGACAGGGGGTAAAGAGCAGTACTTC.

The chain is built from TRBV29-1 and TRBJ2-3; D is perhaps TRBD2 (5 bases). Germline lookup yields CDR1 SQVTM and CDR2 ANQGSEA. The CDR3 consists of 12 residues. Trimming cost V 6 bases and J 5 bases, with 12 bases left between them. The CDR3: CSVGSGEDTQYF. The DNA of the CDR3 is TGCAGCGTCGGGTCCGGGGAAGATACGCAGTATTTT.

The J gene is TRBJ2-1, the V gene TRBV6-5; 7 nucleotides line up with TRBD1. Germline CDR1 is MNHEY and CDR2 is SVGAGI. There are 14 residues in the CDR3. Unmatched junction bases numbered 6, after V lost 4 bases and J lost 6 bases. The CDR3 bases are TGTGCCAGCAGTTTCGACAGGGCCGGCAATGAGCAGTTCTTC. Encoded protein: CASSFDRAGNEQFF.

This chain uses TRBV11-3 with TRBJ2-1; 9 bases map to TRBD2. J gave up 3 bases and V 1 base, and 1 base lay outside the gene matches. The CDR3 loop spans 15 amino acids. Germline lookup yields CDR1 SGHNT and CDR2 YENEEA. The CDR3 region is CASSLGLADYNEQFF. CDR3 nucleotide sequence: TGTGCCAGCAGCTTAGGACTAGCGGACTACAATGAGCAGTTCTTC. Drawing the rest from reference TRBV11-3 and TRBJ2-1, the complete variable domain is EAGVVQSPRYKIIEKKQPVAFWCNPISGHNTLYWYLQNLGQGPELLIRYENEEAVDDSQLPKDRFSAERLKGVDSTLKIQPAELGDSAVYLCASSLGLADYNEQFFGPGTRLTVL.